These 12 T cell receptor beta chains were sequenced from one sample in a study of blood T cells in healthy people across ages. Next came a second PCR, run for about 7 to 12 cycles, which used a sample-barcoded 5' primer along with a J-beta primer mix. TCRdb re-analysed the 5' RACE reads in MiXCR, keeping a single row per CDR3 protein. The data contain hundreds of thousands of distinct CDR3 sequences, 32% of them singletons. What was sequenced was blood. All receptors derive from a woman aged 80 or older in good health.

There are many counts of this clonotype. This chain links TRBV5-1 with TRBJ1-6; 7 positions match TRBD1. The CDR3 is 14 amino acids. V lost 2 bases, J lost 9 bases, and 5 bases stayed unmatched. Germline V gene data show CDR1 as SGHRS and CDR2 as YFSETQ. The CDR3 protein is CASSFDRDRSPLHF. The CDR3 bases are TGCGCCAGCAGCTTCGACAGGGATCGTTCACCCCTCCACTTT.

This clonotype was seen ten or more times. The CDR3 loop reads CSAPPTKNTEAFF. The CDR3 DNA is TGCAGTGCTCCACCGACGAAGAACACTGAAGCTTTCTTT. The V gene is TRBV20-1, the J gene TRBJ1-1; D gene ambiguous. Trimming took 5 bases from V and 1 from J, leaving 11 bases between them. The CDR3 runs to 13 residues. The germline CDR1 and CDR2 sequences are DFQATT and SNEGSKA (reference sequence).

This clonotype has only a few counts. The chain links TRBV12-3 or TRBV12-4 to TRBJ1-6, with unresolved D. Deletions cut 4 bases from V and 10 bases from J, with 11 bases between. There are 13 residues in the CDR3. CDR3 in amino acids: CASSSREGSPLHF. In DNA, the CDR3 is TGTGCCAGCAGTTCGAGGGAGGGATCACCCCTCCACTTT.

This clonotype was seen many times. V usage is TRBV28 and J usage is TRBJ2-7; D gene uncertain. Germline V CDR1 and CDR2: MDHEN, SYDVKM. Trimming took 4 bases from V and 10 from J, leaving 26 bases between them. This CDR3 contains 16 residues. The DNA of the CDR3 is TGTGCCAGCAGTTCCACCCCGCAGGTCCCTCTACGAGGACAGTACTTC. Encoded protein: CASSSTPQVPLRGQYF.

This chain uses TRBV7-9 with TRBJ1-2; D ambiguous. V gave up 0 bases and J gave up 4 bases, with 18 bases separating them. The germline CDR1 and CDR2 sequences are SEHNR and FQNEAQ (reference sequence). This CDR3 region has 17 residues. CDR3 coding DNA: TGTGCCAGCAGCTTAGCCCTAGGACTCCCAAGAACCTATGGCTACACCTTC. Translated, it gives CASSLALGLPRTYGYTF.

The CDR3 region has the DNA TGTGCCGGCATGAAGCGGGGGGGTCAGGAGACCCAGTACTTC. Translating it yields CAGMKRGGQETQYF. V gene TRBV6-1 combines with J gene TRBJ2-5; 10 bases agree with TRBD2. Germline lookup yields CDR1 MNHNS and CDR2 SASEGT. CDR3 length: 14 amino acids. V gave up 11 bases and J gave up 5 bases; unmatched junction bases: 11.

For this clonotype: The junction shows a germline mismatch at one end, possibly a read error. The chain uses TRBV5-1 and TRBJ2-7; 7 bases match TRBD1. Germline V CDR1 and CDR2: SGHRS, YFSETQ. The CDR3 is 16 amino acids. The CDR3 reads CASSSSTGRSIYELYF. CDR3 nucleotide sequence: TGCGCCAGCAGCTCCTCGACAGGGCGGTCAATCTACGAGCTGTACTTC.

This clonotype was counted ten times or more. The chain joins TRBV29-1 to TRBJ2-2; TRBD1 matches at 9 bases. This CDR3 has 14 amino acids. After removal of 6 bases from V and 1 base from J, the junction contained 3 bases not matched to a gene. Per the germline V gene, CDR1 is SQVTM and CDR2 is ANQGSEA. The CDR3 is CSVGQGENTGELFF. CDR3 DNA: TGCAGCGTGGGACAGGGAGAGAACACCGGGGAGCTGTTTTTT.

This clonotype was seen ten or more times. One base away lies a much larger clone, so this may be a sequencing read error. The J gene is TRBJ2-5, the V gene TRBV29-1; 7 nucleotides align to TRBD2. Germline V gives CDR1 SQVTM, CDR2 ANQGSEA. There are 13 residues in the CDR3. The ends lost 4 bases at V and 11 bases at J; junction bases unmatched: 13. This CDR3 is CSVVGGFNNEQYF. For the CDR3, the DNA is TGCAGCGTTGTCGGGGGGTTTAACAATGAGCAGTACTTC. The full variable domain, in which reference TRBV29-1 and TRBJ2-5 provide the parts outside the CDR3, is SAVISQKPSRDICQRGTSLTIQCQVDSQVTMMFWYRQQPGQSLTLIATANQGSEATYESGFVIDKFPISRPNLTFSTLTVSNMSPEDSSIYLCSVVGGFNNEQYFGPGTRLLVL.

This clonotype was observed at least ten times. The chain has TRBV6-1 and TRBJ2-3, with TRBD1 matching over 8 bases. Germline CDR1 reads MNHNS; CDR2 reads SASEGT. The CDR3 sequence is 13 residues long. The V segment lost 7 bases and the J segment 2 bases; nucleotides outside the gene matches: 2. The CDR3 DNA reads TGTGCCAGCAAGGACAGGGTCACAGATACGCAGTATTTT. It is translated as CASKDRVTDTQYF.

This clonotype came up many times. V usage is TRBV10-3 and J usage is TRBJ1-2; tentatively, D is TRBD1 (5 bases). The CDR3 covers 14 residues. The germline CDR1 and CDR2 sequences are ENHRY and SYGVKD. V was trimmed by 11 bases and J by 1 base, leaving 17 bases between them. CDR3 coding DNA: TGTGCCTCCCAGGGTCCCGTTAATAACTATGGCTACACCTTC. Amino acid sequence: CASQGPVNNYGYTF.

This clonotype was seen ten or more times. V gene TRBV30 combines with J gene TRBJ2-3; TRBD2 aligns across 12 bases. The CDR3 consists of 16 residues. The J segment lost 5 bases and the V segment lost 2 bases, leaving 8 bases of the junction unmatched. Germline assignment: CDR1 GTSNPN and CDR2 SVGIG (reference sequence). CDR3 amino acids: CAWSSWTSGDVDTQYF. CDR3 DNA sequence: TGTGCCTGGAGTTCCTGGACTAGCGGGGATGTAGATACGCAGTATTTT.